This TCR beta chain was obtained from a study of identifying expanded T cells in peripheral blood. General study findings and limits: Clone count variance between approximately two-week samples rose with total template count. Differentially abundant clones: 1 to 1.5 between replicates, 15 to 17 at roughly 13 days, approximately 18 at four.

This clone was counted a few times. No antigen is known for it. The CDR3 spans 14 residues. The V and J ends lost 5 bases and 6 bases respectively, with 16 bases between them. Germline loops: CDR1 SGHAT, CDR2 FQNNGV. Profiling relied on immunoSEQ multiplex PCR, and the TCRdb table lists in-frame clones only, not all of them. The sample has some 91,000 clones; 70% to 90% are singletons. This clonotype was sampled from a person aged 18 to 75 in good health. This chain joins TRBV11-2 and TRBJ2-5, with a possible D match to TRBD2 (6 bases). The source material was blood. The CDR3 nucleotides read TGTGCCAGCAGCCCCTCAGGGACTGGAAAGACCCAGTACTTC. It encodes CASSPSGTGKTQYF.